This TCR beta chain is drawn from a study of CD8 T cells in ankylosing spondylitis. Study-wide results and limits: Typical of ankylosing spondylitis blood, it appeared, was a TCR beta motif of eight highly homologous variants.

For TCR beta, libraries came from quantitative 5'-RACE with molecular barcodes. Each CDR3 protein gets one entry after TCRdb re-called the 5' RACE reads with MiXCR. The profile shows around 120,000 distinct CDR3 sequences, 9.3% of them singletons. V gave up 1 base and J gave up 3 bases, with 16 bases separating them. Germline-derived CDR1 and CDR2 are SGHTA and FQGNSA. There are 17 residues in the CDR3. This clonotype was counted ten times or more. What it recognizes is unknown. The rearrangement links TRBV7-2 to TRBJ1-3, with D possibly TRBD1 on 5 matching bases. The sequenced sample was blood, either unsorted or a sorted T cell fraction (not recorded which). The receptor comes from a male donor with ankylosing spondylitis or in good health (not recorded which). The DNA of the CDR3 is TGTGCCAGCAGCTTAGGGCGGATAGGGGCCTTTGGAAACACCATATATTTT. Protein product: CASSLGRIGAFGNTIYF. Full variable domain (missing parts from reference TRBV7-2 and TRBJ1-3): GAGVSQSPSNKVTEKGKDVELRCDPISGHTALYWYRQSLGQGLEFLIYFQGNSAPDKSGLPSDRFSAERTGGSVSTLTIQRTQQEDSAVYLCASSLGRIGAFGNTIYFGEGSWLTVV.